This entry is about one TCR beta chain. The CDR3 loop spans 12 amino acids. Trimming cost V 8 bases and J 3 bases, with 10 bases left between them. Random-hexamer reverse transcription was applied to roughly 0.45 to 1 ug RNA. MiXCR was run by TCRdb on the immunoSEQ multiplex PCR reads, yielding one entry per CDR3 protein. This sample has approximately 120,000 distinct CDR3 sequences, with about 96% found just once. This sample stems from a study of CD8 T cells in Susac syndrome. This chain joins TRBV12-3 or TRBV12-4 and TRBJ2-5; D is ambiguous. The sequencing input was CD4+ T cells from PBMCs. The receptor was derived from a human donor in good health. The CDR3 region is CASGQLEETQYF. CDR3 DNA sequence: TGTGCCAGCGGGCAGCTAGAAGAGACCCAGTACTTC.